The T cell receptor beta chain under discussion was sequenced for a study of a mutant IDH1 vaccine in newly diagnosed glioma. CDR1 and CDR2 from the germline V gene are SGHRS and YFSETQ. CDR3 length: 14 residues. Trimming took 7 bases from V and 5 from J; bases not matched to a gene: 12. Time point given: baseline, week 1 (first vaccination visit). Treatment reported: pre-vaccination baseline after standard-of-care therapy. The assay was immunoSEQ multiplex PCR, and TCRdb's table has in-frame clones only and misses some. The data hold tens of thousands of clones, with 83% observed a single time. Sequenced here: peripheral blood mononuclear cells (PBMCs), sampled from a glioma patient treated with radiotherapy, temozolomide or both. The TCR was taken from a woman under 30 with glioma. Some clones in this sample may be carry-over from other donors' samples. This sequence joins TRBV5-1 and TRBJ2-7, with 7 bases lining up with TRBD2. CDR3 protein: CASGTGGVIDEQYF. CDR3 DNA: TGCGCCAGCGGTACGGGGGGAGTTATCGACGAGCAGTACTTC.